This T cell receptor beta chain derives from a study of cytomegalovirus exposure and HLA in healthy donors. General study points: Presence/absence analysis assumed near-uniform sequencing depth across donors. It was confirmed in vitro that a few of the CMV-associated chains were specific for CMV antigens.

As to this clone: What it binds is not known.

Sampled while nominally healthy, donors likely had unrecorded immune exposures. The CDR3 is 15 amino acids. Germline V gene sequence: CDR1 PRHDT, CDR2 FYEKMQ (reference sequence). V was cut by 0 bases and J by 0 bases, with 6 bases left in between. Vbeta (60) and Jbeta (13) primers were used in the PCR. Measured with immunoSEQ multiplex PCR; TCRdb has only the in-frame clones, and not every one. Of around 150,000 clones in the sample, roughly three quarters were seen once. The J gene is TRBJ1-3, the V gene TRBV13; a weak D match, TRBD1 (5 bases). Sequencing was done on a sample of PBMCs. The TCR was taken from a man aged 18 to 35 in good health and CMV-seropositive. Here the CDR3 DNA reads TGTGCCAGCAGCTTAGGGGGGCGCTCTGGAAACACCATATATTTT. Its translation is CASSLGGRSGNTIYF.